A single sample gave rise to the 12 T cell receptor beta chains below, sequenced in a study of shared clonotypes between healthy human individuals (TCRdb year 2020). CD8 naive samples consisted of CD45RO-negative cells that were positively selected for CCR7, yielding a CD45RA+CCR7+ population without TemRA cells. Libraries were built with the immunoSEQ multiplex PCR assay. This is the immuneACCESS table as TCRdb keeps it, with only in-frame sequences that have V and J called. A part of the clones is gone; compared with another copy, unresolved V genes explain less than half, and the rest is unexplained. The sample table lists about 800,000 clones, around 96% of them with a count of one. The biggest ten clones account for under 0.3% of the sample. Material for sequencing was naive CD8+ T cells sorted from blood. According to the study, the label for this sample's cell subset or site signals: CD45RA+CCR7+. These receptors all stem from a man younger than 45 in good health.

The chain uses TRBV5-4 and TRBJ2-7; 7 nucleotides line up with TRBD2. Germline CDR1 and CDR2: SGHNT and YYREEE (reference sequence). V trimming: 0 bases; J trimming: 5 bases; junction bases outside the gene matches: 5. CDR3 length equals 14 residues. CDR3 sequence reads: CASSLGAGLDEQYF. The CDR3 DNA reads TGTGCCAGCAGCTTGGGAGCGGGACTGGACGAGCAGTACTTC. Full variable domain (rest looked up from reference TRBV5-4 and TRBJ2-7): ETGVTQSPTHLIKTRGQQVTLRCSSQSGHNTVSWYQQALGQGPQFIFQYYREEENGRGNFPPRFSGLQFPNYSSELNVNALELDDSALYLCASSLGAGLDEQYFGPGTRLTVT.

This clone occurred once. The chain links TRBV7-9 to TRBJ1-4; tentative D call: TRBD1 (6 bases). Germline V gene data show CDR1 as SEHNR and CDR2 as FQNEAQ (reference sequence). This CDR3 has 17 amino acids. V shed 2 bases and J shed 7 bases, with 20 bases lying between them. CDR3 nucleotides: TGTGCCAGCAGCTTAAGAGCAGGGGCGAGGAGTAGTGAAAAACTGTTTTTT. It codes for CASSLRAGARSSEKLFF.

V usage is TRBV27 and J usage is TRBJ2-1; possibly TRBD1 for D (6 bases). The CDR3 is 13 residues long. Trimming took off 3 bases at V and 5 bases at J, with 8 bases between the two ends. In germline, CDR1 is MNHEY, CDR2 SMNVEV (reference sequence). CDR3 DNA sequence: TGTGCCAGCAGTTTGGGGGCTAACAATGAGCAGTTCTTC. It yields the protein CASSLGANNEQFF.

This rearrangement joins TRBV13 to TRBJ2-7; no firm D call. From germline, CDR1 is PRHDT and CDR2 FYEKMQ (reference sequence). V was trimmed by 2 bases and J by 5 bases, leaving 4 bases between them. There are 11 residues in the CDR3. CDR3 coding DNA: TGTGCCAGCAGCTTAAAAAACGAGCAGTACTTC. This codes for CASSLKNEQYF.

The chain recombines TRBV6-1 with TRBJ1-2; D is undetermined. The CDR3 contains 14 residues. Germline CDR1 is MNHNS and CDR2 is SASEGT. The V end was cut by 4 bases, the J end by 4 bases, with 13 bases between. This CDR3 is CASSVTITTYGYTF. The DNA for the CDR3 is TGTGCCAGCAGTGTTACGATCACGACCTATGGCTACACCTTC.

This chain uses TRBV5-8 with TRBJ2-3, with 7 bases identical to TRBD1. This CDR3 spans 14 amino acids. The ends lost 4 bases at V and 3 bases at J; junction bases unmatched: 5. Germline V CDR1 and CDR2: SGHTS, YDEGEE. The CDR3 protein is CASSRATGTDTQYF. The CDR3 DNA reads TGTGCCAGCAGCCGGGCGACAGGGACAGATACGCAGTATTTT.

CDR3 residues: CASSLGGGAYNEQFF. The CDR3 region has the DNA TGTGCCAGCAGCTTAGGAGGGGGTGCCTACAATGAGCAGTTCTTC. The rearrangement links TRBV7-6 to TRBJ2-1; possible D gene TRBD1, 6 bases. V shed 1 base and J shed 2 bases, with 9 bases lying between them. The V gene's germline CDR1 is SGHVS and CDR2 FNYEAQ. The CDR3 has 15 residues.

The V and J genes are TRBV28 and TRBJ2-7, with D perhaps matching TRBD2 (5 bases). Germline CDR1 and CDR2: MDHEN and SYDVKM. V lost 8 bases and J 0 bases, leaving 14 bases between the germline ends. There are 14 residues in the CDR3. CDR3 sequence (DNA): TGTGCCAGCCAGGAGGTATCCAACTCCTACGAGCAGTACTTC. It codes for CASQEVSNSYEQYF.

For the CDR3, the DNA is TGTGCCAGCAGCCCGGATCTGGGACAGGGTATATCGAATGAGCAGTTCTTC. Protein product: CASSPDLGQGISNEQFF. The chain joins TRBV4-2 to TRBJ2-1; 9 bases are shared with TRBD1. This CDR3 is built from 17 residues. CDR1 is LGHNA and CDR2 is YNFKEQ in the germline V gene. The V gene end was trimmed by 4 bases and the J gene end by 7 bases; junction bases not matched to a gene: 14.

The chain has TRBV11-2 and TRBJ1-4; tentatively, D is TRBD1 (5 bases). The CDR3 length is 12 residues. CDR1 and CDR2 from the germline V gene are SGHAT and FQNNGV. Trimming pared 6 bases from V and 10 bases from J, leaving 12 bases between. The CDR3 reads CASSYTGAKLFF. The DNA of the CDR3 is TGTGCCAGCAGTTACACAGGTGCAAAACTGTTTTTT. Filled out from reference TRBV11-2 and TRBJ1-4, the complete variable domain reads EAGVAQSPRYKIIEKRQSVAFWCNPISGHATLYWYQQILGQGPKLLIQFQNNGVVDDSQLPKDRFSAERLKGVDSTLKIQPAKLEDSAVYLCASSYTGAKLFFGSGTQLSVL.

The V and J genes are TRBV18 and TRBJ1-1; D is unclear. The CDR3 runs to 13 residues. Germline V gives CDR1 KGHSH, CDR2 LQKENI. Trimming removed 1 base from V and 3 bases from J, with 6 bases in between. The CDR3 sequence is CASSPLRDTEAFF. In DNA, the CDR3 is TGTGCCAGCTCACCACTGAGGGACACTGAAGCTTTCTTT. Full variable domain (rest looked up from reference TRBV18 and TRBJ1-1): NAGVMQNPRHLVRRRGQEARLRCSPMKGHSHVYWYRQLPEEGLKFMVYLQKENIIDESGMPKERFSAEFPKEGPSILRIQQVVRGDSAAYFCASSPLRDTEAFFGQGTRLTVV.

The chain has TRBV5-6 and TRBJ2-7; 7 bases align to TRBD2. CDR1 SGHDT and CDR2 YYEEEE come from the germline V gene. J lost 0 bases, V lost 4 bases, and 10 bases had no gene match. The CDR3 contains 16 residues. The CDR3 loop reads CASSRKPAGSSYEQYF. The CDR3 DNA follows: TGTGCCAGCAGCAGGAAACCAGCGGGATCCTCCTACGAGCAGTACTTC.